The clone carrying this TCR beta chain came up once. Some clones are missing from TCRdb's copy, which holds only in-frame ones; the method was immunoSEQ multiplex PCR. The table shows more than 100,000 clones, with 70% to 90% occurring only once. This specimen belongs to a study of control samples from healthy donors and cancer patients. The V end was cut by 3 bases, the J end by 1 base, with 0 bases between. This CDR3 region has 11 residues. Germline CDR1 ENHRY, CDR2 SYGVKD. Material: blood. V is TRBV10-3 and J is TRBJ1-2; D remains ambiguous. The TCR sequence derives from a man in his forties or fifties in good health. The CDR3 DNA reads TGTGCCATCAGTGATAACTATGGCTACACCTTC. Translating gives CAISDNYGYTF.